The 3 T cell receptor beta chains listed next were all sequenced from one sample in a study of CD8+ T cells in alopecia areata. Reverse transcription of extracted RNA yielded cDNA, which provided the sequencing template. Measured with immunoSEQ multiplex PCR; TCRdb has only the in-frame clones, and not every one. The top ten clones hold over 20% of a sample with 90,000 to 120,000 clones, about four fifths of them seen once. Treatment reported: oral pan-JAK inhibitor, 5-10 mg twice daily. The input for sequencing was CD8+ T cells sorted from blood, taken at week 24, from a patient treated with tofacitinib. All receptors come from a human donor with alopecia areata.

The rearrangement uses TRBV7-2 and TRBJ2-5; D not certain. This CDR3 is 14 amino acids long. Trimming took off 8 bases at V and 1 base at J, with 14 bases between the two ends. CDR1 and CDR2 from the germline V gene are SGHTA and FQGNSA. CDR3 DNA: TGTGCCAGCTCCGAAGCCGGGTCCCAAGAGACCCAGTACTTC. Its protein is CASSEAGSQETQYF.

The chain recombines TRBV5-1 with TRBJ2-3, with a weak D call TRBD1 (7 bases). Germline V gene lookup returns CDR1 SGHRS and CDR2 YFSETQ. This CDR3 has 12 residues. Trimming shortened V by 4 bases and J by 9 bases, and 12 bases separated the two germline ends. The CDR3 sequence: CASSPGGMTQYF. DNA of the CDR3: TGCGCCAGCAGCCCAGGGGGGATGACGCAGTATTTT.

CDR3 DNA sequence: TGCGCCAGCCGACCGGGACAGGGGATTGGGAACACTGAAGCTTTCTTT. Translated: CASRPGQGIGNTEAFF. The chain combines TRBV5-1 with TRBJ1-1; 10 bases fit TRBD1. The CDR3 is made up of 16 amino acids. Germline V gene sequence: CDR1 SGHRS, CDR2 YFSETQ. The V segment lost 7 bases and the J segment 1 base; nucleotides outside the gene matches: 10.